What follows are 9 T cell receptor beta chains derived from one specimen sequenced in a study of blood T cell repertoires in COVID-19. Sequencing used immunoSEQ multiplex PCR; TCRdb keeps in-frame clones, though not all of them. The sample includes approximately 290,000 clones, around 90% of them seen just once. Material for sequencing was peripheral blood. Receptors originate from a man between 18 and 35 years old with active or convalescent COVID-19.

The genes are TRBV6-5 and TRBJ2-7, with 11 bases lining up with TRBD2. The CDR3 has 15 amino acids. V trimming: 5 bases; J trimming: 0 bases; junction bases outside the gene matches: 3. Germline V gene sequence: CDR1 MNHEY, CDR2 SVGAGI. Here the CDR3 DNA reads TGTGCCAGCAGTACGGGACTAGCGGCCTCCTACGAGCAGTACTTC. Protein: CASSTGLAASYEQYF.

A remark on this clone: The identical CDR3 is also encoded by other nucleotide sequences in the sample. The CDR3 region has the DNA TGCGCCAGCAGCTTATTAGCGGGGGGCCCTAGCTCTGGGGCCAACGTCCTGACTTTC. Translated: CASSLLAGGPSSGANVLTF. J is TRBJ2-6 and V is TRBV5-1; 10 positions agree with TRBD2. The V segment lost 2 bases and the J segment 0 bases; nucleotides outside the gene matches: 8. The CDR3 covers 19 residues. Germline CDR1 reads SGHRS; CDR2 reads YFSETQ.

The rearrangement links TRBV4-3 to TRBJ1-1, with D possibly TRBD1 on 6 matching bases. The CDR3 loop spans 16 amino acids. Germline CDR1 is LGHNA and CDR2 is YSLEER. V shed 4 bases and J shed 0 bases, with 15 bases lying between them. CDR3 amino acids: CASSPTTGSLNTEAFF. CDR3 in DNA: TGCGCCAGCAGCCCGACCACAGGGAGTCTGAACACTGAAGCTTTCTTT.

This clone was recorded once. The gene calls are TRBV5-1 and TRBJ2-7, with D tentatively TRBD1 (6 bases). Trimming pared 5 bases from V and 3 bases from J, leaving 9 bases between. Germline loops: CDR1 SGHRS, CDR2 YFSETQ. This CDR3 spans 12 amino acids. The CDR3 here is CASRQDSYEQYF. DNA of the CDR3: TGCGCCAGCAGACAGGACAGCTACGAGCAGTACTTC. The whole variable domain, filled in from reference TRBV5-1 and TRBJ2-7, reads KAGVTQTPRYLIKTRGQQVTLSCSPISGHRSVSWYQQTPGQGLQFLFEYFSETQRNKGNFPGRFSGRQFSNSRSEMNVSTLELGDSALYLCASRQDSYEQYFGPGTRLTVT.

The rearrangement links TRBV15 to TRBJ1-4; D is unresolved. Trimming stripped 6 bases from V and 0 bases from J, with 11 bases between. The CDR3 runs to 15 residues. Looked up from germline, CDR1 is LNHNV and CDR2 is YYDKDF (reference sequence). The CDR3 reads CATRPRFATNEKLFF. DNA of the CDR3: TGTGCCACCAGACCTCGGTTTGCAACTAATGAAAAACTGTTTTTT.

V is TRBV5-5 and J is TRBJ2-7, with D uncertain. CDR1 is SGHKS, CDR2 YYEKEE, per germline (reference sequence). Trimming took 2 bases from V and 4 from J, leaving 10 bases between them. The CDR3 contains 13 residues. Written as DNA, the CDR3 is TGTGCCAGCAGCTTCCAGACACAATACGAGCAGTACTTC. Translation: CASSFQTQYEQYF.

The rearrangement uses TRBV5-1 and TRBJ1-1, with a possible D match to TRBD1 (6 bases). Per germline, CDR1 SGHRS and CDR2 YFSETQ. Trimming cost V 0 bases and J 10 bases, with 13 bases left between them. CDR3 length: 13 residues. Here the CDR3 DNA reads TGCGCCAGCAGCTTGGGGGGGCCTATCGGAGCTTTCTTT. Its protein product is CASSLGGPIGAFF.

The chain joins TRBV11-2 to TRBJ2-7; 8 nucleotides agree with TRBD2. The CDR3 is 16 amino acids. Germline loops: CDR1 SGHAT, CDR2 FQNNGV. Unmatched junction bases numbered 11, after V lost 5 bases and J lost 2 bases. CDR3 region: CASSEPTSGEPYEQYF. DNA of the CDR3: TGTGCCAGCAGCGAACCAACTAGCGGAGAGCCCTACGAGCAGTACTTC.

This clone was observed once. In DNA form, the CDR3 reads TGTGCCAGCAGCACGCCGCTAGCGGGGGGGCGCGCAGATACGCAGTATTTT. This codes for CASSTPLAGGRADTQYF. The chain joins TRBV7-2 to TRBJ2-3; 12 positions agree with TRBD2. This CDR3 spans 17 amino acids. Germline CDR1 and CDR2: SGHTA and FQGNSA. The V and J ends lost 5 bases and 4 bases, in that order; junction bases with no gene match: 10.